This TCR beta chain was sequenced during a study of T cell changes during pregnancy in multiple sclerosis. Generated by immunoSEQ multiplex PCR, the TCRdb table keeps only in-frame clones and is missing some. The data show 50,000 to 70,000 clones, with 91% seen just once and approximately 5% held by the top ten. Germline lookup yields CDR1 MNHEY and CDR2 SMNVEV (reference sequence). This CDR3 region has 16 residues. Trimming took off 8 bases at V and 1 base at J, with 20 bases between the two ends. The sequencing here drew on CD8+ T cells from peripheral blood mononuclear cells, taken before pregnancy. The receptor's source is a female donor with multiple sclerosis, enrolled in a pregnancy study. V is TRBV27 and J is TRBJ1-1; tentatively, D is TRBD1 (5 bases). The CDR3 DNA follows: TGTGCCAGCCCCAGCAACAGCGGGGGGAAGAACACTGAAGCTTTCTTT. Amino acids: CASPSNSGGKNTEAFF.